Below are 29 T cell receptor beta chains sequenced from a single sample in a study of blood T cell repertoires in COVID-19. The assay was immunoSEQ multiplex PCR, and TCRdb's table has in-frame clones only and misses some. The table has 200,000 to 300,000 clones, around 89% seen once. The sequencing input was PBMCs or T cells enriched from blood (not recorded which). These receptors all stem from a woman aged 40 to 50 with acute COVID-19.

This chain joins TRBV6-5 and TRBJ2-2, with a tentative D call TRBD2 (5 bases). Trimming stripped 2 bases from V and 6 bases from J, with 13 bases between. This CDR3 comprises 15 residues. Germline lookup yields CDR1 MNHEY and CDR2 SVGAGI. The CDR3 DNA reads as TGTGCCAGCAGTTACGGTAGCCAGGAGGCCGGGGAGCTGTTTTTT. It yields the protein CASSYGSQEAGELFF.

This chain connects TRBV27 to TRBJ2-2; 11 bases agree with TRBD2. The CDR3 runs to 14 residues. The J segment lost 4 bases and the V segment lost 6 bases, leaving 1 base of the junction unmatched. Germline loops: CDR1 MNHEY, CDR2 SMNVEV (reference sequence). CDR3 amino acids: CASRGLAVTGELFF. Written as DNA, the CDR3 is TGTGCCAGCAGGGGACTAGCGGTCACCGGGGAGCTGTTTTTT.

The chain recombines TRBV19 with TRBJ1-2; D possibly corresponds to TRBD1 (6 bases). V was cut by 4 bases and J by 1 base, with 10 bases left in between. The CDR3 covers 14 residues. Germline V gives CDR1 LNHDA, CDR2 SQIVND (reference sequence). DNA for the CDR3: TGTGCCAGTAGTACGGGACACCTTAACTATGGCTACACCTTC. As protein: CASSTGHLNYGYTF.

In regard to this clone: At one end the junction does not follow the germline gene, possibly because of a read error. The CDR3 nucleotides are TGTGCCAGAAGTATAATCACAGGGGGACACTATGGCTACACCTTC. This translates into CARSIITGGHYGYTF. The chain links TRBV19 to TRBJ1-2; 8 bases match TRBD1. The CDR3 covers 15 residues. The germline V gene encodes CDR1 LNHDA and CDR2 SQIVND (reference sequence).

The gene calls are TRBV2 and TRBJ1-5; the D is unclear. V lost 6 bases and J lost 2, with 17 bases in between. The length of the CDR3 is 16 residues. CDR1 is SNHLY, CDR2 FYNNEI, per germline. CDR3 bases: TGTGCCAGCAGGGGTGGACTGAGTTCCGGCAATCAGCCCCAGCATTTT. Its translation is CASRGGLSSGNQPQHF.

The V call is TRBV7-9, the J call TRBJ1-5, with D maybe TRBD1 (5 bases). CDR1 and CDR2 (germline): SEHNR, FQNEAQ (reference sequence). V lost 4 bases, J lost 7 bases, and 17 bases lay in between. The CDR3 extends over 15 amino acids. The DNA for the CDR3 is TGTGCCAGCAGCTCATCCGGGACTCGGGTACAGCCCCAGCATTTT. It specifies CASSSSGTRVQPQHF.

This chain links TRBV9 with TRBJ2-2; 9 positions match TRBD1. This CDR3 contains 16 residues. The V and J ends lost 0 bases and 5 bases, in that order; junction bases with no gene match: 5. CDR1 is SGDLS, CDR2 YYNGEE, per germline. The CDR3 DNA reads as TGTGCCAGCAGCGTAGCCCCGACAGGGGGAACCGGGGAGCTGTTTTTT. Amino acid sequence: CASSVAPTGGTGELFF.

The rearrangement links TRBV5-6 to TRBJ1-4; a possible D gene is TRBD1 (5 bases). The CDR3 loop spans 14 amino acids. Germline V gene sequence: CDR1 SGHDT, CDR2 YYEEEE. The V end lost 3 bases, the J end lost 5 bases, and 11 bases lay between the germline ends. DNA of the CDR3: TGTGCCAGCAGCTCTCTATGGGGCAATGAAAAACTGTTTTTT. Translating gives CASSSLWGNEKLFF.

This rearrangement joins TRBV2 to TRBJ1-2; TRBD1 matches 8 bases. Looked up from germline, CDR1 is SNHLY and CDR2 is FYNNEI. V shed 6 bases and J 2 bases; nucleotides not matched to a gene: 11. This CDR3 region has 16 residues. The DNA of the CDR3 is TGTGCCAGCAGCCTAGGTGGAGCAGGGGGCAACTATGGCTACACCTTC. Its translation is CASSLGGAGGNYGYTF. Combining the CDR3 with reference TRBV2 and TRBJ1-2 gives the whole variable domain EPEVTQTPSHQVTQMGQEVILRCVPISNHLYFYWYRQILGQKVEFLVSFYNNEISEKSEIFDDQFSVERPDGSNFTLKIRSTKLEDSAMYFCASSLGGAGGNYGYTFGSGTRLTVV.

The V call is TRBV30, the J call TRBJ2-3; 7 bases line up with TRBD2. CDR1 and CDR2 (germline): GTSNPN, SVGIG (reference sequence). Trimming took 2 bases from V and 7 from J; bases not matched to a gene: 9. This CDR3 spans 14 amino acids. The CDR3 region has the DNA TGTGCCTGGAGTACCGGACTAGTCTTGAATACGCAGTATTTT. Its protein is CAWSTGLVLNTQYF. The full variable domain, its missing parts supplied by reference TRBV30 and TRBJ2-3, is SQTIHQWPATLVQPVGSPLSLECTVEGTSNPNLYWYRQAAGRGLQLLFYSVGIGQISSEVPQNLSASRPQDRQFILSSKKLLLSDSGFYLCAWSTGLVLNTQYFGPGTRLTVL.

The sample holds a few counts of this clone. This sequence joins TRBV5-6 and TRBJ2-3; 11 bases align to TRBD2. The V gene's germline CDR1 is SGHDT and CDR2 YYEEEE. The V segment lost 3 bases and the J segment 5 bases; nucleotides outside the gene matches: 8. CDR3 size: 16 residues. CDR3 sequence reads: CASSWERLAGLDTQYF. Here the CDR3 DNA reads TGTGCCAGCAGCTGGGAACGACTAGCGGGATTAGATACGCAGTATTTT.

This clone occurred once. CDR3 amino acids: CASSLEKGARSQPQHF. As DNA, the CDR3 is TGTGCCAGCAGCTTAGAGAAAGGGGCTAGGAGTCAGCCCCAGCATTTT. The chain combines TRBV7-9 with TRBJ1-5; D might be TRBD1 (5 bases). The CDR3 spans 16 residues. Trimming took off 1 base at V and 6 bases at J, with 16 bases between the two ends. Germline V gene data show CDR1 as SEHNR and CDR2 as FQNEAQ (reference sequence).

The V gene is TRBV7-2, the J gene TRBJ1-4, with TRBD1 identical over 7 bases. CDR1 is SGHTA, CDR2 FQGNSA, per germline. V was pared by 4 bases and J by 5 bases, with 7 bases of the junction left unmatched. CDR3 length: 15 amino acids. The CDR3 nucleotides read TGTGCCAGCAGCTCCCAAGGGGGCGAAAATGAAAAACTGTTTTTT. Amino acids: CASSSQGGENEKLFF.

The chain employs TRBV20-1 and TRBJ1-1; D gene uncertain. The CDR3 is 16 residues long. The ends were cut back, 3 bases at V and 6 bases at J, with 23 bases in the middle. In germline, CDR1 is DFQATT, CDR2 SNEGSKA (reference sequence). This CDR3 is CSASKGLEGQYPEAFF. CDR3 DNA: TGCAGTGCTAGTAAGGGCCTAGAGGGTCAATACCCTGAAGCTTTCTTT.

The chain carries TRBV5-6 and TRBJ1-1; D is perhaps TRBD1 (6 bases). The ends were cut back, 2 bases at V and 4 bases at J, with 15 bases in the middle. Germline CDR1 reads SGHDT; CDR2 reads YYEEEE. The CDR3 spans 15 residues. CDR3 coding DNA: TGTGCCAGCAGCTTCAGGGCAGGGGCACGCACTGAAGCTTTCTTT. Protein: CASSFRAGARTEAFF.

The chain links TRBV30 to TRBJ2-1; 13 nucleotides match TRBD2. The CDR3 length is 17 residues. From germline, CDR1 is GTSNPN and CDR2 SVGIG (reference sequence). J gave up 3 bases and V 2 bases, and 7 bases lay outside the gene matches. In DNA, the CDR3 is TGTGCCTGGAGTCTCAGGAGGACTAGCGGGAGCTACAATGAGCAGTTCTTC. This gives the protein CAWSLRRTSGSYNEQFF. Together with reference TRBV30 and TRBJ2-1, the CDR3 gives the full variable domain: SQTIHQWPATLVQPVGSPLSLECTVEGTSNPNLYWYRQAAGRGLQLLFYSVGIGQISSEVPQNLSASRPQDRQFILSSKKLLLSDSGFYLCAWSLRRTSGSYNEQFFGPGTRLTVL.

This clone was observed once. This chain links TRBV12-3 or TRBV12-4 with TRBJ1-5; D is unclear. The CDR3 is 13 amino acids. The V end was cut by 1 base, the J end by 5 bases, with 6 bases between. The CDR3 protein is CASSLGADQPQHF. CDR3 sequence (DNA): TGTGCCAGCAGTTTAGGAGCCGATCAGCCCCAGCATTTT.

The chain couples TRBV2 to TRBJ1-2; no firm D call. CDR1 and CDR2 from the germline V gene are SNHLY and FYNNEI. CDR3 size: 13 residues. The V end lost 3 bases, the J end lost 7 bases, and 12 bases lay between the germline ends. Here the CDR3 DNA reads TGTGCCAGCAGTGATAGAAATGCTCGTGGCTACACCTTC. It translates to CASSDRNARGYTF.

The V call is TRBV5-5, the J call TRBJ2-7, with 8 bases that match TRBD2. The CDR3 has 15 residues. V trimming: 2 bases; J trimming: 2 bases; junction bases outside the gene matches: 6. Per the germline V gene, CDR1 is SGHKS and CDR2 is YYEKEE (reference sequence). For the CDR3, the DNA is TGTGCCAGCAGCTTTACTAGCGGAGTGGCCTACGAGCAGTACTTC. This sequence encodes CASSFTSGVAYEQYF.

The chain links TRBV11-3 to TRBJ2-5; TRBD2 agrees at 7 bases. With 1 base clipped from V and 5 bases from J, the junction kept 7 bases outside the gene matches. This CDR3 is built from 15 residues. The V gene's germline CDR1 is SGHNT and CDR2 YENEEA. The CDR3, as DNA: TGTGCCAGCAGCTTAGGTGGCGGGGGTCCGGAGACCCAGTACTTC. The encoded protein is CASSLGGGGPETQYF.

CDR3 DNA: TGTGCCACCAGTGAGGCCGGGACAGGCCCCTACAATGAGCAGTTCTTC. Its translation: CATSEAGTGPYNEQFF. The rearrangement links TRBV24-1 to TRBJ2-1, with 8 bases that match TRBD1. Trimming cost V 4 bases and J 2 bases; bases outside gene matches: 6. CDR1 is KGHDR, CDR2 SFDVKD, per germline. The CDR3 has 16 residues.

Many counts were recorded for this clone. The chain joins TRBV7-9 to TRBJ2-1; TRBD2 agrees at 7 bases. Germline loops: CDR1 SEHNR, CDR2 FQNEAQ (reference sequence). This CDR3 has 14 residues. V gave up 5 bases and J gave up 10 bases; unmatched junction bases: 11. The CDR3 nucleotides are TGTGCCAGCAGCGCAAGACTAGCAGGCAGCGAGCAGTTCTTC. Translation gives CASSARLAGSEQFF.

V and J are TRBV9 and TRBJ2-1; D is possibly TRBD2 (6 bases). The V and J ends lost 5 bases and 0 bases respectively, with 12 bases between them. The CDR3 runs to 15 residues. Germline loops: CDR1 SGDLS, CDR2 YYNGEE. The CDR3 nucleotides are TGTGCCAGCAGGGATAGCGGTGGCTCCTACAATGAGCAGTTCTTC. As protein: CASRDSGGSYNEQFF.

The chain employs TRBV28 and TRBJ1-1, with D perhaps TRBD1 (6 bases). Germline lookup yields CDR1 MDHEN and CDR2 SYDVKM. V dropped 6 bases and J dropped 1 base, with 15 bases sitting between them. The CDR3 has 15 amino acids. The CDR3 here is CASSPLGHPNTEAFF. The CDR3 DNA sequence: TGTGCCAGCAGCCCCCTGGGACATCCGAACACTGAAGCTTTCTTT.

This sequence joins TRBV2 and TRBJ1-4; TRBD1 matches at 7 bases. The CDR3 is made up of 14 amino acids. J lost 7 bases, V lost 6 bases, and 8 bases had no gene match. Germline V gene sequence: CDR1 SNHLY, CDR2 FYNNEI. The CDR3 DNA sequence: TGTGCCAGCAGACGACAGGGTGGGAGTGAAAAACTGTTTTTT. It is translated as CASRRQGGSEKLFF.

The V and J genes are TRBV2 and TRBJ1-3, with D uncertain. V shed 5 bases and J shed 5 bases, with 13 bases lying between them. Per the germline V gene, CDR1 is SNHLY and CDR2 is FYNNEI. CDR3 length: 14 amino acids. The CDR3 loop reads CASSYSALRNTIYF. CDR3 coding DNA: TGTGCCAGCAGTTACTCCGCTCTACGAAACACCATATATTTT.

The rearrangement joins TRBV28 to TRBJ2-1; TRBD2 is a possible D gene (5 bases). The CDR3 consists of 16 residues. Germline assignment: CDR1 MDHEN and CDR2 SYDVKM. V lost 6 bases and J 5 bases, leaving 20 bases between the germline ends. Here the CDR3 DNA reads TGTGCCAGCAGCTCTCCTAGAGGGAGTATTAACAATGAGCAGTTCTTC. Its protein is CASSSPRGSINNEQFF.

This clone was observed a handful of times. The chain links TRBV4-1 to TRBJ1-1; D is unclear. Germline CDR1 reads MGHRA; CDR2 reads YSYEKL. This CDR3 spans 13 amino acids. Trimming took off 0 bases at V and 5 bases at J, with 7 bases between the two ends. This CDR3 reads CASSQDESTEAFF. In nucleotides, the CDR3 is TGCGCCAGCAGCCAAGATGAGAGTACTGAAGCTTTCTTT.

The CDR3 nucleotides read TGTGCCAGCAGCTTAGAAAAGACGCAGGGGGCGAGGAATCAGCCCCAGCATTTT. This codes for CASSLEKTQGARNQPQHF. The V and J genes are TRBV5-8 and TRBJ1-5; 8 positions agree with TRBD1. V was pared by 2 bases and J by 4 bases, with 14 bases of the junction left unmatched. The germline CDR1 and CDR2 sequences are SGHTS and YDEGEE. This CDR3 has 18 residues.